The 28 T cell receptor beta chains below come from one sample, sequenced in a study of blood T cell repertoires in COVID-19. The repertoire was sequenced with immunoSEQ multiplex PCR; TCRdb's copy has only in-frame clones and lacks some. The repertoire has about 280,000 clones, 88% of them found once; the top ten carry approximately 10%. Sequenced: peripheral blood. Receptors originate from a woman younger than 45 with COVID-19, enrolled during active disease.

CDR3 loop: CASSLTGFEAFF. Here the CDR3 DNA reads TGTGCCAGCAGCCTTACAGGGTTTGAAGCTTTCTTT. V gene TRBV11-2 combines with J gene TRBJ1-1; weak D call: TRBD1 (6 bases). With 5 bases removed from V and 7 bases from J, the gap between germline ends came to 11 bases. Germline V gene lookup returns CDR1 SGHAT and CDR2 FQNNGV. There are 12 residues in the CDR3.

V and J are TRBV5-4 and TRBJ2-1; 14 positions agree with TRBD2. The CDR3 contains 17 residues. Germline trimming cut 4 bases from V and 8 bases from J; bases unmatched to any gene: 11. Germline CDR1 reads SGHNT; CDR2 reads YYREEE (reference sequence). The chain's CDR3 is CASSRQAGTSGSHEQFF. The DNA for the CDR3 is TGTGCCAGCAGCAGGCAGGCCGGGACTAGCGGGAGCCATGAGCAGTTCTTC.

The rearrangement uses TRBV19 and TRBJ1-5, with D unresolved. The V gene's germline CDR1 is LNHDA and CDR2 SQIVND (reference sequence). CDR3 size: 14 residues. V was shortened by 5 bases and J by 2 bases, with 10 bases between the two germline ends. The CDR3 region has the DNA TGTGCCAGTAGTCTGGACGGGGGCAATCAGCCCCAGCATTTT. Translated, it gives CASSLDGGNQPQHF. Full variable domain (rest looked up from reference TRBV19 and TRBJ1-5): DGGITQSPKYLFRKEGQNVTLSCEQNLNHDAMYWYRQDPGQGLRLIYYSQIVNDFQKGDIAEGYSVSREKKESFPLTVTSAQKNPTAFYLCASSLDGGNQPQHFGDGTRLSIL.

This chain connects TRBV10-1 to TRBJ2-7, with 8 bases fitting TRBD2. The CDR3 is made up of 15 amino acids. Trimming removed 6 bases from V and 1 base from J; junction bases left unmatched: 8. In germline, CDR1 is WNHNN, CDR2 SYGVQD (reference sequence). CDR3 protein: CASSPGRGSSYEQYF. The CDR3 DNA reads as TGCGCCAGCAGCCCCGGGAGGGGGAGTTCCTACGAGCAGTACTTC.

The DNA for the CDR3 is TGTGCCTGGAGCAGCGGGAGTTCAGATACGCAGTATTTT. Its protein product is CAWSSGSSDTQYF. The chain links TRBV30 to TRBJ2-3, with 8 bases aligning to TRBD2. Unmatched junction bases numbered 3, after V lost 3 bases and J lost 4 bases. The CDR3 has 13 amino acids. CDR1 and CDR2 from the germline V gene are GTSNPN and SVGIG (reference sequence).

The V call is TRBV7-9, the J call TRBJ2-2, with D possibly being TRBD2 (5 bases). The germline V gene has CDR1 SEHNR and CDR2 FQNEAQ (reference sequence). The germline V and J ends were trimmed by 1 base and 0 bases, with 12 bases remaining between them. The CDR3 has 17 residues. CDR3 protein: CASSLGISASNTGELFF. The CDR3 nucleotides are TGTGCCAGCAGCTTAGGTATTAGCGCTTCGAACACCGGGGAGCTGTTTTTT.

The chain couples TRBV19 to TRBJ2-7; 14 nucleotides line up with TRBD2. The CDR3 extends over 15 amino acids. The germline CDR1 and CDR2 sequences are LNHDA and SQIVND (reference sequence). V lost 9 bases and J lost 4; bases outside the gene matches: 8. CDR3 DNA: TGTGCCAGCCGACCCGGGACTAGCGGGAGTTACGAGCAGTACTTC. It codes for CASRPGTSGSYEQYF.

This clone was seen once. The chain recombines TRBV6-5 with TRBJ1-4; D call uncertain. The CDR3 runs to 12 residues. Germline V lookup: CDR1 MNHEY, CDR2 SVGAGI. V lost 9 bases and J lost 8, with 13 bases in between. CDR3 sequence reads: CASGPTPEKLFF. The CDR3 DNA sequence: TGTGCCAGTGGGCCTACCCCCGAAAAACTGTTTTTT.

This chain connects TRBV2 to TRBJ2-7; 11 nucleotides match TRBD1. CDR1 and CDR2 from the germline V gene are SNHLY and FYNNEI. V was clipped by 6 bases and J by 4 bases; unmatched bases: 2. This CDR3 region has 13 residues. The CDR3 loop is CASRRDRGYEQYF. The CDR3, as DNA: TGTGCCAGCAGGAGGGACAGGGGGTACGAGCAGTACTTC.

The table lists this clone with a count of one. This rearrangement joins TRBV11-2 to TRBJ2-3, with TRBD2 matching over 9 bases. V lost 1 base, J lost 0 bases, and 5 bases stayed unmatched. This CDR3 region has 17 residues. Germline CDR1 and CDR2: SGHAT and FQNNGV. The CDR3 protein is CASSLGTSGWSTDTQYF. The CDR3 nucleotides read TGTGCCAGCAGCTTAGGTACTAGCGGGTGGAGCACAGATACGCAGTATTTT.

The CDR3, as DNA: TGTGCCATCAGTGAGTCCGCTAGCGGGGTCTACGAGCAGTACTTC. It encodes CAISESASGVYEQYF. The chain uses TRBV10-3 and TRBJ2-7; TRBD2 matches 9 bases. This CDR3 comprises 15 residues. Germline CDR1 ENHRY, CDR2 SYGVKD. The V segment lost 0 bases and the J segment 3 bases; nucleotides outside the gene matches: 3.

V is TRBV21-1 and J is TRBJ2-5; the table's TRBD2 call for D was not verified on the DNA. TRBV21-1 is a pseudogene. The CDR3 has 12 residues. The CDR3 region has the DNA TGTGCCAGCAGCAAAGCGCGAGAGACCCAGTACTTC. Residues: CASSKARETQYF.

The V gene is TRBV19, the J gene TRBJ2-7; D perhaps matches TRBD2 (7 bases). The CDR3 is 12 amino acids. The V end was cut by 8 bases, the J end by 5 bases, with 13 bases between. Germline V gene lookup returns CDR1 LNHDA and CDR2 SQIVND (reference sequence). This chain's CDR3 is CASWGGGNEQYF. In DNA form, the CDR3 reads TGTGCCAGTTGGGGGGGCGGAAACGAGCAGTACTTC.

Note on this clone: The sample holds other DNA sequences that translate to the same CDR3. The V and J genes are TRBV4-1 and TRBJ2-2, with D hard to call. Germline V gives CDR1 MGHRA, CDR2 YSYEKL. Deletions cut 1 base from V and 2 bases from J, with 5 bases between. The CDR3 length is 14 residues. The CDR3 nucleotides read TGCGCCAGCAGCCAAGTCAAAAACACCGGGGAGCTGTTTTTT. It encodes CASSQVKNTGELFF.

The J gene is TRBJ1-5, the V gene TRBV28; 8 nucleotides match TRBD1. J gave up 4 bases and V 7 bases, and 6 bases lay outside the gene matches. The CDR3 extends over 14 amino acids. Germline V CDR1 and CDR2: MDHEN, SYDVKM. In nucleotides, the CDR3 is TGTGCCAGCATCGACAGGGGTTTGAATCAGCCCCAGCATTTT. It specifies CASIDRGLNQPQHF. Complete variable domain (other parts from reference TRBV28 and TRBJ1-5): DVKVTQSSRYLVKRTGEKVFLECVQDMDHENMFWYRQDPGLGLRLIYFSYDVKMKEKGDIPEGYSVSREKKERFSLILESASTNQTSMYLCASIDRGLNQPQHFGDGTRLSIL.

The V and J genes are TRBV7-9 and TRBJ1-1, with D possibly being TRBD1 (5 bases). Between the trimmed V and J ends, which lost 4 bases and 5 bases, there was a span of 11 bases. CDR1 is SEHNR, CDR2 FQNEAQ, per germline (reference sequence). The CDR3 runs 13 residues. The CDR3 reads CASSSWGGTEAFF. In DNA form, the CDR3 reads TGTGCCAGCAGCTCCTGGGGGGGAACTGAAGCTTTCTTT. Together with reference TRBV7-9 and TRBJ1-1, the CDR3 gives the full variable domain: DTGVSQNPRHKITKRGQNVTFRCDPISEHNRLYWYRQTLGQGPEFLTYFQNEAQLEKSRLLSDRFSAERPKGSFSTLEIQRTEQGDSAMYLCASSSWGGTEAFFGQGTRLTVV.

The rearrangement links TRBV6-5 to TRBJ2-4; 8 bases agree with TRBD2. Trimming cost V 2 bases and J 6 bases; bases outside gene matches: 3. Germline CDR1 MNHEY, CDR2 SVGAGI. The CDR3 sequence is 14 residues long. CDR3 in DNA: TGTGCCAGCAGTTACGGGCTAGCGGGAAACATTCAGTACTTC. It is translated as CASSYGLAGNIQYF.

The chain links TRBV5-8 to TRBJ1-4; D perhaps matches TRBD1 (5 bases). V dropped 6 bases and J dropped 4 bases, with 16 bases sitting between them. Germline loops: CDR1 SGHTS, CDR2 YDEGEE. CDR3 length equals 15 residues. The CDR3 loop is CASTPLGQINEKLFF. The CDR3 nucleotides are TGTGCCAGCACCCCGCTGGGGCAGATTAATGAAAAACTGTTTTTT.

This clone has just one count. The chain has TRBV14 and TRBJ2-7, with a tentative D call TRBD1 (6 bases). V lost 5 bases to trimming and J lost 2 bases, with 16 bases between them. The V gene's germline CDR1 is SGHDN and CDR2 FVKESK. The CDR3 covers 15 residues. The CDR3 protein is CASSSRQGYAYEQYF. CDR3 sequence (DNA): TGTGCCAGCAGCTCTCGGCAGGGGTATGCCTACGAGCAGTACTTC. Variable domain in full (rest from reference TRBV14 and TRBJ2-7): EAGVTQFPSHSVIEKGQTVTLRCDPISGHDNLYWYRRVMGKEIKFLLHFVKESKQDESGMPNNRFLAERTGGTYSTLKVQPAELEDSGVYFCASSSRQGYAYEQYFGPGTRLTVT.

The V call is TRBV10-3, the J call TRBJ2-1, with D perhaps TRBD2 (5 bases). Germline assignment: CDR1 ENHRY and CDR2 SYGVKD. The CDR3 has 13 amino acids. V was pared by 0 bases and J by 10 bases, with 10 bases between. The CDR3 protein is CAISESRVAEQFF. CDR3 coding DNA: TGTGCCATCAGTGAGTCTCGGGTAGCGGAGCAGTTCTTC.

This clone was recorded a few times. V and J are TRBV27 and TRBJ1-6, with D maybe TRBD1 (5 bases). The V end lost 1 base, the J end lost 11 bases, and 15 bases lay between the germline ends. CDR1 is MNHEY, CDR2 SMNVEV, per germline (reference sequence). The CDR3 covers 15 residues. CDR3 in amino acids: CASSLYQVRGAPLHF. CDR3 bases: TGTGCCAGCAGTTTATACCAGGTTCGGGGGGCACCCCTCCACTTT.

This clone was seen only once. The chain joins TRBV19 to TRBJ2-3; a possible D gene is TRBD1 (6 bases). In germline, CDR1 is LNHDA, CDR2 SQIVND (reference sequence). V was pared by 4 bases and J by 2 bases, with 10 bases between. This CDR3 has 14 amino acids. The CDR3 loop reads CASSRDKATDTQYF. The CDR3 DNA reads TGTGCCAGTAGTAGGGACAAGGCCACAGATACGCAGTATTTT.

DNA for the CDR3: TGTGCCAGCGCGCTGCAGCGTGAGCAGTACTTC. Amino acids: CASALQREQYF. The V and J genes are TRBV6-5 and TRBJ2-7; no clear D. Looked up from germline, CDR1 is MNHEY and CDR2 is SVGAGI. V was pared by 8 bases and J by 7 bases, with 12 bases between. The CDR3 is 11 residues long.

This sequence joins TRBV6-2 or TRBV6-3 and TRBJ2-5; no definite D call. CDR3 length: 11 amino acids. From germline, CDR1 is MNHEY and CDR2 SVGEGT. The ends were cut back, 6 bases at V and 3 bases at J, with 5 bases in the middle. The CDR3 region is CASSIKETQYF. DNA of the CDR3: TGTGCCAGCAGCATAAAAGAGACCCAGTACTTC.

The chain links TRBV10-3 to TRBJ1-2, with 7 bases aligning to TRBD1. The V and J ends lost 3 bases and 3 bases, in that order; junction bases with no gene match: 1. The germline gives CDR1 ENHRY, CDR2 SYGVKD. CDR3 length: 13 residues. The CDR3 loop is CAISEQGHYGYTF. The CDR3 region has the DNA TGTGCCATCAGTGAACAGGGGCACTATGGCTACACCTTC.

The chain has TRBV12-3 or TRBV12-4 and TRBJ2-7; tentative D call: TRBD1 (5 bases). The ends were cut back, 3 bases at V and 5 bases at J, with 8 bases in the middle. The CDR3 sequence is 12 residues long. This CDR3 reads CASSFTRDEQYF. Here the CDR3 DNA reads TGTGCCAGCAGTTTTACCAGGGACGAGCAGTACTTC.

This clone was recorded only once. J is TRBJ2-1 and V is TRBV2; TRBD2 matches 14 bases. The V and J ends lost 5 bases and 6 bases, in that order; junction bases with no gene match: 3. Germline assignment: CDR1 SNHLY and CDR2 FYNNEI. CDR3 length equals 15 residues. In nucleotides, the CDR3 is TGTGCCAGCAGTCGAGGGACTAGCGGGAGCAATGAGCAGTTCTTC. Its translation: CASSRGTSGSNEQFF.

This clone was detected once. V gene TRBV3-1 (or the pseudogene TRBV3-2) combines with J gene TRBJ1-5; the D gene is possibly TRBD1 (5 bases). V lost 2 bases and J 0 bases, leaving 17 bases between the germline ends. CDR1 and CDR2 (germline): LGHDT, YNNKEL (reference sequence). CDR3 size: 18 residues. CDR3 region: CASSQHLPSRGSNQPQHF. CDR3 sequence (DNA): TGTGCCAGCAGCCAACATCTTCCCTCAAGGGGTAGCAATCAGCCCCAGCATTTT.